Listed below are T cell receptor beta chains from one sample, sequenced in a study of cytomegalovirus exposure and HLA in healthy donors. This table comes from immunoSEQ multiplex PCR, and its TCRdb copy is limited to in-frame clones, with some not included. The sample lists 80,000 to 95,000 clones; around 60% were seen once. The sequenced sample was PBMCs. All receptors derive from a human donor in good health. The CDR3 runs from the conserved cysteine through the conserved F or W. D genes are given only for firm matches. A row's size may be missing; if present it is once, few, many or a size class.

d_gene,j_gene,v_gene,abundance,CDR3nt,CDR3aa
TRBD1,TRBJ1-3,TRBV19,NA,TGTGCCAGTAGTACTAGACAGGGGTCGGAAAACACCATACATTTT,CASSTRQGSENTIHF
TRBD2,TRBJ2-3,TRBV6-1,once,TGTGCCAGCGGGAGGGGCGGGACTAACACAGATACGCAGTATTTT,CASGRGGTNTDTQYF
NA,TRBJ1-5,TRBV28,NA,TGTGCCGGGGCGGGAGGTGGCACGTCGGAGCCCCAGCATTTT,CAGAGGGTSEPQHF
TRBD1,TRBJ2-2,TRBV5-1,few,TGCGCCAGCAGCCTAACGACAGGGTCCACCGGGGAGCTGTTTTTT,CASSLTTGSTGELFF
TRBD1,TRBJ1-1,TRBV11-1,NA,TGTGCCAGCAGCCGGACAGGGAATTTTGCTGAAGCTTTCTTT,CASSRTGNFAEAFF
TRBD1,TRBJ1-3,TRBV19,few,TGTGCCAGCTCAATCCCAGGGGGCTTTGGAAACACCATATATTTT,CASSIPGGFGNTIYF
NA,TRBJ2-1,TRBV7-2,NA,TGTGCCAGCAGCCTCATACGGGGGGCCACCGCTGAGGAGCAGTTCTTC,CASSLIRGATAEEQFF
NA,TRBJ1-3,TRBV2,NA,TGTGCCACATTGGTACTGAGCTCTGGAAACACCATATATTTT,CATLVLSSGNTIYF
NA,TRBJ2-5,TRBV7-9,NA,TGTGCCAGCAGCCCCTCCGAGATGGAGACCCAGTACTTC,CASSPSEMETQYF
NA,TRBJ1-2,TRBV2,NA,TGTGCCAGCAGTTCGGGACAATTGGATGGCTACACCTTC,CASSSGQLDGYTF
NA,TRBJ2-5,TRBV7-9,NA,TGTGCCAGCAGCTTAGGAGTCAGGGGGACCCAGTACTTC,CASSLGVRGTQYF
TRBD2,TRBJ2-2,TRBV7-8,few,TGTGCCAGCAGCTTAAGCGGGGGGCCGGGGACCGGGGAGCTGTTTTTT,CASSLSGGPGTGELFF
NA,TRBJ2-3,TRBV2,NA,TGTGCCAGCAGACCCGACAGGAGCACAGATACGCAGTATTTT,CASRPDRSTDTQYF
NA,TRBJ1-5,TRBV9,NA,TGTGCCAGCAGCAACCTAGATAGCAATCAGCCCCAGCATTTT,CASSNLDSNQPQHF
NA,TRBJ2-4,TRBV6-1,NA,TGTGCCAGCAGTCTCCACCAGGGGAGCAAAAACATTCAGTACTTC,CASSLHQGSKNIQYF
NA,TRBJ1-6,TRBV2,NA,TGTGCCAGCTCAGGGGAAGGCTCCTATAATTCACCCCTCCACTTT,CASSGEGSYNSPLHF
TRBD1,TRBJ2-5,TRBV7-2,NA,TGTGCCAGCAGCCAAGGACAGGGCCAGGAGACCCAGTACTTC,CASSQGQGQETQYF
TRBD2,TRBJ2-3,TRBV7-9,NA,TGTGCCAGCAGCTTAGCCGGCGGGGGGCCCAGCACAGATACGCAGTATTTT,CASSLAGGGPSTDTQYF
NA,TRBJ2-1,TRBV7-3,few,TGTGCCAGCAGCTTATCGCCAGGGAATGAGCAGTTCTTC,CASSLSPGNEQFF
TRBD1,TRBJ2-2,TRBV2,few,TGTGCCAGCAGTGAGACAGGGGCTTACACCGGGGAGCTGTTTTTT,CASSETGAYTGELFF
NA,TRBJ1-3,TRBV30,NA,TGTGCCTGGAGTAAGACACTCAGCTCTGGAAACACCATATATTTT,CAWSKTLSSGNTIYF
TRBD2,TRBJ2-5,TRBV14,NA,TGTGCCAGCAGCGGGAAGAGAGCTAGCGGGGGCGGGGAGACCCAGTACTTC,CASSGKRASGGGETQYF
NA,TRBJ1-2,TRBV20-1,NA,TGCAGTGCTAAAACGCGGGATGGCTACACCTTC,CSAKTRDGYTF
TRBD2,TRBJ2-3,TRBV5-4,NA,TGTGCCAGCAGCAAGAATAGCGGGCAAAGCACAGATACGCAGTATTTT,CASSKNSGQSTDTQYF
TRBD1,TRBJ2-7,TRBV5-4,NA,TGTGCCAGCAGCTTGGGCTCCGGGACAGGGACCTACGAGCAGTACTTC,CASSLGSGTGTYEQYF
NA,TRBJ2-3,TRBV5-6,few,TGTGCCAGCAGCTTCGGGGGACCCACAGATACGCAGTATTTT,CASSFGGPTDTQYF
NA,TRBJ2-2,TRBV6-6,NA,TGTGCCAGCAGTTACGGGGGGGCTCGGACCGGGGAGCTGTTTTTT,CASSYGGARTGELFF
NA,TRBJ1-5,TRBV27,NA,TGTGCCAGCAGTTTATCTTGGACACCCTTGAAGCCCCAGCATTTT,CASSLSWTPLKPQHF
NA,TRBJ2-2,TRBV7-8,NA,TGTGCCAGCAGCCCCCGAGGTACCGGGGAGCTGTTTTTT,CASSPRGTGELFF
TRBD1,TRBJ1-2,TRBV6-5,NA,TGTGCCAGCACCTACCAGGGGGCGCGAAGTGGCTACAACTTC,CASTYQGARSGYNF
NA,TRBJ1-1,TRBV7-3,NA,TGTGCCAGCAGACCAACCCATAGGGGAGGCTACACTGAAGCTTTCTTT,CASRPTHRGGYTEAFF
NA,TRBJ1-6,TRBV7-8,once,TGTGCCAGCAGCTTGCTATCGGGGAATAATAATTCACCCCTCCACTTT,CASSLLSGNNNSPLHF
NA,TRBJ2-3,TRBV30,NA,TGTGCCTGGAGCCCGGGGGTAGATACGCAGTATTTT,CAWSPGVDTQYF
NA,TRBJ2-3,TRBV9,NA,TGTGCCAGCAGCCCAACCGGACTATCCACAGATACGCAGTATTTT,CASSPTGLSTDTQYF
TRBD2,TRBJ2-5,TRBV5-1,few,TGCGCCAGCAGCTTGGGCCTAGCGGGGGCTGACCAAGAGACCCAGTACTTC,CASSLGLAGADQETQYF
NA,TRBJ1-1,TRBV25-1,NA,TGTGCCAGCAGTGGAGGAGGGTGGGCTTTCTTT,CASSGGGWAFF
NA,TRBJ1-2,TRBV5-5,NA,TGTGCCAGCAGCTTGGCGGCAGGGTCTAACTATGGCTACACCTTC,CASSLAAGSNYGYTF
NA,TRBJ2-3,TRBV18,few,TGTGCCAGCTCACCACGGGAGGGCACAGATACGCAGTATTTT,CASSPREGTDTQYF
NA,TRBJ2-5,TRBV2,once,TGTGCCAGCAGACCTCAGACAGCGCTCCAAGAGACCCAGTACTTC,CASRPQTALQETQYF
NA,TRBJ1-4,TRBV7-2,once,TGTGCCAGCAGCCCCTCATCGGGGGAAAATGAAAAACTGTTTTTT,CASSPSSGENEKLFF
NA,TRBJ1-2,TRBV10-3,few,TGTGCCATCAGTGAGTTCATGGGCCTCAGTGGCTACACCTTC,CAISEFMGLSGYTF
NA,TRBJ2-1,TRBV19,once,TGTGCCAGTAGTACCCTAGGGGGAAGCTCCTACAATGAGCAGTTCTTC,CASSTLGGSSYNEQFF
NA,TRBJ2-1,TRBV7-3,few,TGTGCCAGCAGCAAAACCACGGGGACTTCTTCCTACAATGAGCAGTTCTTC,CASSKTTGTSSYNEQFF
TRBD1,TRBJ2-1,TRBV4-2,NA,TGTGCCAGCAGCCAGGCTGGGACAGCAATGACCCTCGGGCAGTTCTTC,CASSQAGTAMTLGQFF
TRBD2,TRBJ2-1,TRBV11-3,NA,TGTGCCAGCAGCTTAGAGGGAAGGCGGGGGGGCCGTAGGAATGAGCAGTTCTTC,CASSLEGRRGGRRNEQFF
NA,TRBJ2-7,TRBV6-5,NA,TGTGCCAGCAGTGAGCGGAGGGGAGGATACGAGCAGTACTTC,CASSERRGGYEQYF
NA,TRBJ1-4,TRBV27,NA,TGTGCCAGCAGTTCCGTAAACAGGGCCGATGAAAAACTGTTTTTT,CASSSVNRADEKLFF
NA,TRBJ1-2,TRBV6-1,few,TGTGCCAGCAGTGATATGGGCAGATTGGATGGCTACACCTTC,CASSDMGRLDGYTF
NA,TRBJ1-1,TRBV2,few,TGTGCCAGCAGGACTTCCCGGGTCGGTACTGAAGCTTTCTTT,CASRTSRVGTEAFF
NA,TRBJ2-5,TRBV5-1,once,TGCGCCAGCAGCTTGATTACAGAAGAGACCCAGTACTTC,CASSLITEETQYF
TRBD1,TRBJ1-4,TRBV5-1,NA,TGCGCCAGCGGGAAACAGGGGGCAACTAATGAAAAACTGTTTTTT,CASGKQGATNEKLFF
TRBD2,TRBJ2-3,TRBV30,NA,TGTGCCTGGGCACTAGCGGGGGTGACCACAGATACGCAGTATTTT,CAWALAGVTTDTQYF
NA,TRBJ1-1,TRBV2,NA,TGTGCCAGCAGTGAACAGGGTGGCACTGAAGCTTTCTTT,CASSEQGGTEAFF
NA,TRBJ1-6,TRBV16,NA,TGTGCCAGCAGCCAATCTAATAACGGTATGACCCTCCACTTT,CASSQSNNGMTLHF
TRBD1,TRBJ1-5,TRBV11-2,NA,TGTGCCAGCAGCACGGACAGGGGGAATCAGCCCCAGCATTTT,CASSTDRGNQPQHF
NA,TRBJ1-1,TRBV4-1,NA,TGCGCCAGCAGCCAAGAGACGGGGGGTTACACTGAAGCTTTCTTT,CASSQETGGYTEAFF
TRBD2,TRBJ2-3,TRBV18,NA,TGTGCCAGCTCACCAAGCGGGAGTAGCACAGATACGCAGTATTTT,CASSPSGSSTDTQYF